This T cell receptor beta chain was found in a study of T cell clonality in common variable immunodeficiency. General study results and limits: CVID patient heterogeneity limited repertoire-clinical complication correlations.

CVID and control samples used equivalent genomic DNA input. The method was immunoSEQ multiplex PCR; TCRdb's version includes in-frame clones alone and lacks a portion of them. The sample was found to contain 52,000 or so clones, and every one recurs. Patients and controls were mostly of Caucasian heritage. This clone has a count of ten or more. Its matching antigen is unknown. The DNA ends 3 residues before the CDR3 does, and the rest of the CDR3 is filled in from the germline J gene. CDR3 size: 18 residues. CDR1 is LNHDA and CDR2 is SQIVND in the germline V gene (reference sequence). The junction had 12 bases not matched to a gene; V was cut back by 3 bases and J by 3 bases.

Sequenced: peripheral blood mononuclear cells. The V and J genes are TRBV19 and TRBJ2-7; 12 bases map to TRBD2. The clonotype comes from a person between 18 and 75 years old in good health. CDR3 residues: CASSMSRDPTSGSYEQYF. CDR3 bases read: TGTGCCAGTAGTATGAGTCGAGACCCGACTAGCGGGAGCTACGAG.